This TCR beta chain was sequenced for a study of T-cell memory formation after mild COVID-19. Study summary: TCR clusters were largely donor specific.

V lost 6 bases to trimming and J lost 5 bases, with 7 bases between them. CDR1 and CDR2 from the germline V gene are MNHEY and SVGEGT. The CDR3 is 11 residues long. Study outcomes and limitations: Chiefly within CM and EM were the contracting CD4+ clones; CD8+ ones were within EMRA. Among clones contracting day 15 to 85, CD4/CD8 was balanced, whereas later expanders leaned CD4+.

In its sample, this clonotype was seen a few times. Its cognate antigen is unknown. Constant-segment primers served in 5'RACE that generated TCR alpha and TCR beta cDNA libraries bearing sample barcodes and UMIs. One entry per CDR3 protein results from TCRdb running MiXCR on the 5' RACE reads. The repertoire holds 300,000 to 350,000 distinct CDR3 sequences, with approximately 19% as singletons. The receptor was derived from a man between 18 and 35 years old who had mild COVID-19 (a few samples of this study predate the infection). Cell type and time point are not known. Material for sequencing was PBMCs or a T cell subset sorted from them (not recorded which). The V gene is TRBV6-2 or TRBV6-3, the J gene TRBJ2-5; D is unresolved. The DNA for the CDR3 is TGTGCCAGCAGACGCCTGGAGACCCAGTACTTC. Translated: CASRRLETQYF.